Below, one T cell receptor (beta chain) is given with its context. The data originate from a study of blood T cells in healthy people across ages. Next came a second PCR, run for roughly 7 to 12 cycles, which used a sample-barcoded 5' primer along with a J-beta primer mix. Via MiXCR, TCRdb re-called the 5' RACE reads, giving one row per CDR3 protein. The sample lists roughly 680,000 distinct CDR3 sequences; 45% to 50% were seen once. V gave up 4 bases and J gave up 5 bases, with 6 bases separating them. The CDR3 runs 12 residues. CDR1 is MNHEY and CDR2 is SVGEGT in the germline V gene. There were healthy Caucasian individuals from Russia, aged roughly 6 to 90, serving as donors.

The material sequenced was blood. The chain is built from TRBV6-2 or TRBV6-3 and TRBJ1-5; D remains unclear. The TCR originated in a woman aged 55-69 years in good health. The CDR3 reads CASSSIYQPQHF. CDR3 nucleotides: TGTGCCAGCAGTTCGATTTATCAGCCCCAGCATTTT.